This TCR beta chain was sequenced during a study of blood T cells in healthy people across ages. This clonotype occurred a few times. Its antigen is as yet unknown. General study results and limits: Relative to aged donors, long-lived donors carried more naive CD4+ cells and displayed higher diversity.

PCR was performed a second time for roughly 7 to 11 cycles using a sample-barcoded 5' primer and a J-beta primer mix. MiXCR, run by TCRdb on the 5' RACE reads, gives a single entry per CDR3 protein. This sample has about 1.6 million distinct CDR3 sequences, with roughly 30% found just once. The CDR3 sequence is 15 residues long. Trimming cost V 0 bases and J 9 bases, with 15 bases left between them. Germline V gene sequence: CDR1 LGHDT, CDR2 YNNKEL (reference sequence). This rearrangement joins TRBV3-1 to TRBJ2-1; weak D call: TRBD2 (5 bases). The sample consisted of blood. This clonotype originated in a woman between 25 and 40 years old in good health. CDR3 amino acids: CASSQDLSGVGEQFF. In nucleotides, the CDR3 is TGTGCCAGCAGCCAAGATCTATCCGGGGTTGGTGAGCAGTTCTTC.